The rows below give T cell receptor beta chains drawn from one sample of a study of T-cell reconstitution after alpha-beta-depleted transplantation in children. MiXCR, applied by TCRdb to the PCR reads, yields one record per CDR3 protein. The table lists about 420,000 distinct CDR3 sequences, around 15% of them singletons. Sample: PBMCs, mostly from graft donor cells, taken 360 days after TCRalphabeta/CD19-depleted stem cell transplant. These receptors were obtained from a boy younger than two who had a stem cell transplant for Wiskott-Aldrich syndrome, so the T cells may come from the graft donor. Both conserved end residues are part of each CDR3. The D gene is left open where the match is weak. The size entry is marked missing in some rows and otherwise reads once, few, many or a size class.

>-|14|-|TRBV5-1|TRBJ1-6
CASRLATYNSPLHF
TGCGCCAGCAGGCTCGCTACCTATAATTCACCCCTCCACTTT
>-|13|-|TRBV6-2/TRBV6-3|TRBJ2-5
CASSLDFGETQYF
TGTGCCAGCAGTTTGGACTTCGGGGAGACCCAGTACTTC
>TRBD1|13|-|TRBV10-3|TRBJ2-7
CAISRDRAYEQYF
TGTGCCATCTCCCGGGACAGGGCCTACGAGCAGTACTTC
>-|16|-|TRBV4-1|TRBJ2-1
CASSPVRRGVEDEQFF
TGCGCCAGCAGCCCAGTTCGGCGGGGCGTTGAGGATGAGCAGTTCTTC
>-|12|few|TRBV15|TRBJ2-3
CATSRDTDTQYF
TGTGCCACCAGCAGGGACACAGATACGCAGTATTTT
>TRBD2|15|-|TRBV18|TRBJ2-5
CASSQGLAGLETQYF
TGTGCCAGCTCACAGGGACTAGCGGGGTTGGAGACCCAGTACTTC
>TRBD1|15|-|TRBV12-3/TRBV12-4|TRBJ2-1
CASTVDRVLYNEQFF
TGTGCCAGCACCGTCGACAGGGTCCTTTACAATGAGCAGTTCTTC
>-|15|few|TRBV18|TRBJ2-5
CASSPPSGGQETQYF
TGTGCCAGCTCACCACCATCAGGAGGGCAAGAGACCCAGTACTTC
>-|11|-|TRBV20-1|TRBJ2-7
CSARAGIQQYF
TGCAGTGCTAGAGCTGGGATCCAGCAGTACTTC
>TRBD2|14|-|TRBV5-1|TRBJ2-1
CASSLKGTSYEQFF
TGCGCCAGCAGCTTGAAAGGGACTAGCTATGAGCAGTTCTTC
>-|13|few|TRBV29-1|TRBJ2-1
CSVAGSRAREQFF
TGCAGCGTTGCTGGGAGTAGGGCAAGGGAGCAGTTCTTC
>TRBD2|19|-|TRBV11-2|TRBJ2-1
CASSLGRAQRGSSYNEQFF
TGTGCCAGCAGCTTAGGGAGGGCCCAGCGGGGTAGCTCCTACAATGAGCAGTTCTTC
>-|15|many|TRBV12-3/TRBV12-4|TRBJ2-7
CASSLRTDLTYEQYF
TGTGCCAGCAGTTTGAGGACAGACTTAACCTACGAGCAGTACTTC
>-|15|few|TRBV29-1|TRBJ2-5
CSALTVRGARETQYF
TGCAGCGCCCTCACGGTGAGGGGGGCGCGGGAGACCCAGTACTTC